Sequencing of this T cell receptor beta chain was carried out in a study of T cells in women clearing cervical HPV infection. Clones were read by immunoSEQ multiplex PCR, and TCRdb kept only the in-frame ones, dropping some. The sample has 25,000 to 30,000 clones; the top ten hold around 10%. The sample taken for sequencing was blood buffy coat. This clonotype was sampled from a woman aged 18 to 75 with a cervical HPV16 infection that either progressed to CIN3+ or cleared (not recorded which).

CDR3 amino acids: CATSAPYFPSGTYEQYF. The sequenced part of the CDR3 DNA is TGTGCCACCTCAGCCCCATACTTTCCTAGCGGTACCTACGAG. The chain couples TRBV6-2 or TRBV6-3 to TRBJ2-7; 7 bases map to TRBD2. The CDR3 extends 3 residues past the end of the read, so its final part is completed from the germline J gene. This CDR3 has 17 amino acids. V was pared by 10 bases and J by 2 bases, with 20 bases of the junction left unmatched. Germline V CDR1 and CDR2: MNHEY, SVGEGT.